Only a few counts were recorded for the clone carrying this T cell receptor (beta chain). The entry originates in a study of early T cells in non-severe SARS-CoV-2 infection. About the study: Chains were not paired, and sequencing was done on bulk RNA from unsorted whole blood.

Each CDR3 protein is one row after TCRdb ran MiXCR on the 5' RACE reads. The sample records tens of thousands of distinct CDR3 sequences, 5.3% being singletons. The length of the CDR3 is 12 residues. The V end lost 0 bases, the J end lost 10 bases, and 8 bases lay between the germline ends. Germline V gives CDR1 SGHDT, CDR2 YYEEEE. V is TRBV5-6 and J is TRBJ2-1, with D maybe TRBD1 (6 bases). The source of this sequence is an adult who was a healthcare worker with PCR-confirmed SARS-CoV-2 infection or an uninfected control (not recorded which). Sample: whole blood. The chain's CDR3 is CASSLVRGEQFF. CDR3 DNA sequence: TGTGCCAGCAGCTTGGTCAGGGGAGAGCAGTTCTTC.